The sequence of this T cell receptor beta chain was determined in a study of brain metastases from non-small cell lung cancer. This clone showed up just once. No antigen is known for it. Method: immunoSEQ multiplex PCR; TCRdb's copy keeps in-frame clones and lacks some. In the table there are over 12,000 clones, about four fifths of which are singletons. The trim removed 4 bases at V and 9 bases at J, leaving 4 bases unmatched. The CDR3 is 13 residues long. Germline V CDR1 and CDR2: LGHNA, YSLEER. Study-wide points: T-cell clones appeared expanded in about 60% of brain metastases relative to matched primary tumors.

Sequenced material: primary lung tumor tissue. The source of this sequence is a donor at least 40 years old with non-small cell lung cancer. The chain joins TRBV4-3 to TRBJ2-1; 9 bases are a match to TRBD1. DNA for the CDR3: TGCGCCAGCAGCCGCGGGACAGGGTTTGAGCAGTTCTTC. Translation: CASSRGTGFEQFF.